The 5 T cell receptor beta chains in this list originate from one sample, sequenced in a study of neurological immune-mediated disorders. TCRdb independently ran MiXCR on the 5' RACE reads; one entry per CDR3 protein. The sample includes over 50,000 distinct CDR3 sequences, 3% to 4% of them seen just once. The sample taken for sequencing was PBMCs. These receptors were collected from a man in his forties with multiple sclerosis.

In this sample, this clonotype turned up many times. The J gene is TRBJ2-7, the V gene TRBV20-1; weak D call: TRBD2 (5 bases). V was pared by 5 bases and J by 5 bases, with 13 bases between. The CDR3 is 12 residues long. From germline, CDR1 is DFQATT and CDR2 SNEGSKA (reference sequence). The CDR3 sequence: CSALPASHEQYF. CDR3 DNA: TGCAGTGCTCTCCCGGCTAGCCACGAGCAGTACTTC.

The table lists this clonotype with many counts. The chain carries TRBV7-2 and TRBJ1-4; no reliable D call. Trimming removed 1 base from V and 3 bases from J, with 9 bases in between. The CDR3 is 15 residues long. Germline V gene data show CDR1 as SGHTA and CDR2 as FQGNSA. CDR3 DNA: TGTGCCAGCAGCTTAGGAGGGATGGCTAATGAAAAACTGTTTTTT. It specifies CASSLGGMANEKLFF.

This clonotype has ten or more counts. This chain links TRBV6-6 with TRBJ1-4; D may be TRBD1 (5 bases). CDR3 length: 15 residues. CDR1 and CDR2 from the germline V gene are MNHNY and SVGAGI (reference sequence). The V end lost 2 bases, the J end lost 8 bases, and 15 bases lay between the germline ends. The DNA for the CDR3 is TGTGCCAGCAGTTACATGACAGATCAAGGAGAAAAACTGTTTTTT. It specifies CASSYMTDQGEKLFF.

This clonotype was observed at least ten times. This sequence joins TRBV7-2 and TRBJ2-6, with 7 positions matching TRBD1. Trimming removed 6 bases from V and 0 bases from J; junction bases left unmatched: 5. This CDR3 is built from 16 residues. The germline CDR1 and CDR2 sequences are SGHTA and FQGNSA. CDR3 sequence: CASSRQGLSGANVLTF. In nucleotides, the CDR3 is TGTGCCAGCAGTCGACAGGGCCTCTCTGGGGCCAACGTCCTGACTTTC.

Remarks on this clonotype: Sequence at one end of the junction differs from germline and may be a read error. The rearrangement uses TRBV3-1 and TRBJ2-5, with 8 positions matching TRBD2. CDR3 length: 16 residues. Germline values: CDR1 LGHDT, CDR2 YNNKEL (reference sequence). CDR3 in DNA: TGTGTCAGCAAGGAGGTCAGCGGGGGAGGAGCGGAGACCCAGTACTTC. Residues: CVSKEVSGGGAETQYF.